This T cell receptor (beta chain) was recovered during a study of blood T cell repertoires in COVID-19. Study as a whole: Sample material is recorded as cDNA or gDNA derived from T cells, B-cell-depleted T cells, or PBMCs.

Trimming pared 4 bases from V and 6 bases from J, leaving 9 bases between. The CDR3 spans 12 residues. The V gene's germline CDR1 is LGHDT and CDR2 YNNKEL (reference sequence). Per the authors' pipeline: Estimates of nucleated cell counts were drawn from the amplification of reference gene primers. Libraries were prepared by immunoSEQ multiplex PCR; TCRdb keeps only in-frame clonotypes and omits some of them. The V and J calls and clone size come from that table; D and trimming were worked out from the DNA. The sample lists around 170,000 clones; 88% were seen once. The chain recombines TRBV3-1 (or the pseudogene TRBV3-2) with TRBJ1-2, with TRBD1 as a possible D gene (6 bases). The origin of this receptor is a man aged 60-69 years with acute or convalescent COVID-19. The sample was peripheral blood. CDR3 in amino acids: CASSRTADGYTF. The CDR3 bases are TGTGCCAGCAGCCGGACAGCAGATGGCTACACCTTC.